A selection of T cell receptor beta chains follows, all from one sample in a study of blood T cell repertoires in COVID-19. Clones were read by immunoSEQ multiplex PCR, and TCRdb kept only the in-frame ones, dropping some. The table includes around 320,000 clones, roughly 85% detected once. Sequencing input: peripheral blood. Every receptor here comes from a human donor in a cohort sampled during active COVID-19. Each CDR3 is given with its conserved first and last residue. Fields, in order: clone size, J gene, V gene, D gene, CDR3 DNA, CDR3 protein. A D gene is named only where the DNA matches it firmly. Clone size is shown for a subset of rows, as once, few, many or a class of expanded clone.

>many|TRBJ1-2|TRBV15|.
TGTGCCACCAGCAACCCCGTGACCGTCGGGAACTATGGCTACACCTTC
CATSNPVTVGNYGYTF
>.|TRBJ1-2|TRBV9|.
TGTGCCAGCAGCGCGAAACCGGGGGTTGGCTACACCTTC
CASSAKPGVGYTF
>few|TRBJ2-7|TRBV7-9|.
TGTGCCAGCAGCCCGCGGGGGCCCGCATACGAGCAGTACTTC
CASSPRGPAYEQYF
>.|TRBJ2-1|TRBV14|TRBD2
TGTGCCAGCAGCCAAGTGGCCGTGGGACTAAGTTTCGATGAGCAGTTCTTC
CASSQVAVGLSFDEQFF
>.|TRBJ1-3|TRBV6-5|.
TGTGCCAGCAGTTCCGACCAGGGGACTGGAAACACCATATATTTT
CASSSDQGTGNTIYF
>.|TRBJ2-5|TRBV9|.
TGTGCCAGCAGCTCTACGGACTTTGAGACCCAGTACTTC
CASSSTDFETQYF
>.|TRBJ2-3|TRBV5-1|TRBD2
TGCGCCAGCAGCTTGTTGCGGGGGAGCACAGATACGCAGTATTTT
CASSLLRGSTDTQYF
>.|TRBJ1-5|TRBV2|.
TGTGCCAGCAGTGCGGGGAATCAGCCCCAGCATTTT
CASSAGNQPQHF
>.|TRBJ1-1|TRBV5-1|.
TGCGCCAGCAGCTTGGGACAGTTTGACACCGAAGCTTTCTTT
CASSLGQFDTEAFF
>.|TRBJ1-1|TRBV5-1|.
TGCGCCAGCAGCTTGGACAGTTTTGTGAACACTGAAGCTTTCTTT
CASSLDSFVNTEAFF
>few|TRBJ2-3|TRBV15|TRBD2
TGTGCCACCAGCAGAGATCTCCGGGGGGGCCCCCTTGGAGATACGCAGTATTTT
CATSRDLRGGPLGDTQYF
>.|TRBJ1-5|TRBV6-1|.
TGTGCCAGCAGTGAGACAGGTAGCAATCAGCCCCAGCATTTT
CASSETGSNQPQHF
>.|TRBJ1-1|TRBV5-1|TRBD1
TGCGCCAGCAGCTTGGTAGGGACAGGGAGGGCGAACACTGAAGCTTTCTTT
CASSLVGTGRANTEAFF
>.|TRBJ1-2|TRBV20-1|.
TGCAGTGCTAGTATAGGGGCCTATGGCTACACCTTC
CSASIGAYGYTF
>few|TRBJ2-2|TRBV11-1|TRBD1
TGTGCCAGCAGCTTGGGACAGCTTAACACCGGGGAGCTGTTTTTT
CASSLGQLNTGELFF
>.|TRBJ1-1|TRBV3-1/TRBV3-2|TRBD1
TGTGCCAGCAGCCGGCACCGGGACAGGGCCCCTGAAGCTTTCTTT
CASSRHRDRAPEAFF
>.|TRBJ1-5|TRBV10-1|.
TGCGCCAGCAGTGAGTCCGGGGATCAGCCCCAGCATTTT
CASSESGDQPQHF
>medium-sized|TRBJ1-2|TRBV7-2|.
TGTGCCAGCAGCTTATCCGGGGGGCCGGACTATGGCTACACCTTC
CASSLSGGPDYGYTF
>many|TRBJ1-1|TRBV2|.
TGTGCCAGCAGTGAAGGTGGCAGTGAAGCTTTCTTT
CASSEGGSEAFF
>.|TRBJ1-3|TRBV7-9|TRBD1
TGTGCCAGCAGCGACAGGGGGCAAAGCTCTGGAAACACCATATATTTT
CASSDRGQSSGNTIYF
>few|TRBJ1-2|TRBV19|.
TGTGCCAGTAGTAGACAGCATAACTATGGCTACACCTTC
CASSRQHNYGYTF
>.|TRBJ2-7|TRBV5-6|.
TGTGCCAGCAGCTTGCGGCACCGGGGAACCGATGAGCAGTACTTC
CASSLRHRGTDEQYF
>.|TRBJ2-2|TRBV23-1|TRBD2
TGCGCCAGCCCGAAAGTTGGACAGGGGACTAGCGGGGGTAACACCGGGGAGCTGTTTTTT
CASPKVGQGTSGGNTGELFF
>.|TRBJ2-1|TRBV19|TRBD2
TGTGCCAGTAGTATAGATCTATATGGCGGGGGGAGGAATGAGCAGTTCTTC
CASSIDLYGGGRNEQFF
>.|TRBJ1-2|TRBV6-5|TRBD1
TGTGCCAGTTCGACAGGGGGTGGCTACACCTTC
CASSTGGGYTF
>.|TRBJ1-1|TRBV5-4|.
TGTGCCAGCAGCTTCGGACAGCGGAACACTGAAGCTTTCTTT
CASSFGQRNTEAFF
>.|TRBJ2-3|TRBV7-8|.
TGTGCCAGCATTTTGACAGTCCGGGGCACAGATACGCAGTATTTT
CASILTVRGTDTQYF
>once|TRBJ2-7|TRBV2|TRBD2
TGTGCCAGCAGTGAAGCGCAACTAGCGGGGTCATACGAGCAGTACTTC
CASSEAQLAGSYEQYF
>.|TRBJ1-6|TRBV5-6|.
TGTGCCAGCAGCTTGTTCGGACAGATTAATTCACCCCTCCACTTT
CASSLFGQINSPLHF
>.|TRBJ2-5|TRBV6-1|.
TGTGCCAGCAGTGAAGACAGGGAAGAGACCCAGTACTTC
CASSEDREETQYF
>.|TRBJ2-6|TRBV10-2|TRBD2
TGCGCCACTACTAGCGGGGGGGCCGACCTCCCCGGGGCCAACGTCCTGACTTTC
CATTSGGADLPGANVLTF
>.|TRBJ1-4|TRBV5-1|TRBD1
TGCGCCAGCAGCAATGGACAGGGGACAACTAATGAAAAACTGTTTTTT
CASSNGQGTTNEKLFF
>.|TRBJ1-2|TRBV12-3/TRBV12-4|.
TGTGCCAGCAGTTTGGACATGGGAGGCTACACCTTC
CASSLDMGGYTF
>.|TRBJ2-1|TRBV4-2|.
TGTGCCAGCAGCCAAGATAACCGGGGTGAGCAGTTCTTC
CASSQDNRGEQFF
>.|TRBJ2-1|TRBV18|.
TGTGCCAGCTCACCACCGTCCAGCCGTCGGGGGAATGAGCAGTTCTTC
CASSPPSSRRGNEQFF
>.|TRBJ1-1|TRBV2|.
TGTGCCAGCACTCGAAGGGACAAGAACACTGAAGCTTTCTTT
CASTRRDKNTEAFF
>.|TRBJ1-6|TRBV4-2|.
TGTGCCAGCAGCCAAGATTTAGCAACACCCCTCCACTTT
CASSQDLATPLHF
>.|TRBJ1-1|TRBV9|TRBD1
TGTGCCAGCAGCGGAGGACAGGGGAACACTGAAGCTTTCTTT
CASSGGQGNTEAFF
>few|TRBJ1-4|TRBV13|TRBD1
TGTGCCAGCAGCCAGCGGACAGGGAGGGATGAAAAACTGTTTTTT
CASSQRTGRDEKLFF
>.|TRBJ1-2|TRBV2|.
TGTGCCAGCAGTTCGACAGGAGGACGATATGGCTACACCTTC
CASSSTGGRYGYTF
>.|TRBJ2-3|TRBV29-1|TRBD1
TGCAGCGCCCGACGCGACAGGGCCAGCACAGATACGCAGTATTTT
CSARRDRASTDTQYF
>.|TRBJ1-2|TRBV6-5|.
TGTGCCAGCAGTTACGGGGGGAGCTATGGCTACACCTTC
CASSYGGSYGYTF
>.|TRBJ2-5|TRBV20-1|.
TGCAGTGCTAGACGGGGAGAGACCCAGTACTTC
CSARRGETQYF
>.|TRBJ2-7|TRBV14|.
TGTGCCAGCAGCTCACAGGGTGAGCAGTACTTC
CASSSQGEQYF
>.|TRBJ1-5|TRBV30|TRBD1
TGTGCCTGGGACCCAAAGCATGGGACAGACAATCAGCCCCAGCATTTT
CAWDPKHGTDNQPQHF
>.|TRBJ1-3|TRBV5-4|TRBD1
TGTGCCAGCAGCCTAGACAGGGGGCTGGGAAACACCATATATTTT
CASSLDRGLGNTIYF
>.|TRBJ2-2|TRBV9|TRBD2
TGTGCCAGCAGCTTCCTGGGGGGTAGCGGGGGCCCATTCACCGGGGAGCTGTTTTTT
CASSFLGGSGGPFTGELFF
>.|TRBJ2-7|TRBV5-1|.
TGCGCCAGCAGCGTGGACGGCGAGCAGTACTTC
CASSVDGEQYF
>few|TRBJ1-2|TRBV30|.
TGTGCCTGGCTAAAGGCGGGGGCGTCTAACTATGGCTACACCTTC
CAWLKAGASNYGYTF